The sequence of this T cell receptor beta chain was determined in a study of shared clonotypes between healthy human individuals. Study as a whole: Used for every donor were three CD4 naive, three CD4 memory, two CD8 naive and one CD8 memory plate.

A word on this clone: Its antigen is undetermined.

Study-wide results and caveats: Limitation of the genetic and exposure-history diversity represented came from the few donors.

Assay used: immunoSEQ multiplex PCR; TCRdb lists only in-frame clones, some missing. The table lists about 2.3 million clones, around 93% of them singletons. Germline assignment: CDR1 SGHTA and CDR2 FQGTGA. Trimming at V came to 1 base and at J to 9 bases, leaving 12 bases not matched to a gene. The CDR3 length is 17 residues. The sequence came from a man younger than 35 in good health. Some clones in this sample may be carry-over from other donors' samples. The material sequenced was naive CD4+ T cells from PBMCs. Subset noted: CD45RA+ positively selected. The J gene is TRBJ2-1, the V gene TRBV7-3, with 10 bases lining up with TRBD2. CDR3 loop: CASSLNVASGSIGEQFF. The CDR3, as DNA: TGTGCCAGCAGCTTAAATGTAGCTAGCGGGAGTATCGGTGAGCAGTTCTTC.